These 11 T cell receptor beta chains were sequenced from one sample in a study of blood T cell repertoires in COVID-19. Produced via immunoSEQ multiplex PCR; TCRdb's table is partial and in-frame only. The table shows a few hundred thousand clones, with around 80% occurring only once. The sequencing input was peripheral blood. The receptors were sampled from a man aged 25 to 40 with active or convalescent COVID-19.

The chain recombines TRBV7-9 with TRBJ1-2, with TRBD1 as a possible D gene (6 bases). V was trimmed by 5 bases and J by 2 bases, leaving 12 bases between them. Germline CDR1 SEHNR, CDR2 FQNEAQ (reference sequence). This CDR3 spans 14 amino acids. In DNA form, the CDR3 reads TGTGCCAGCAGCCCGGGGGGGGCGAACTATGGCTACACCTTC. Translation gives CASSPGGANYGYTF. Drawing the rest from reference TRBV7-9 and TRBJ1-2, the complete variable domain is DTGVSQNPRHKITKRGQNVTFRCDPISEHNRLYWYRQTLGQGPEFLTYFQNEAQLEKSRLLSDRFSAERPKGSFSTLEIQRTEQGDSAMYLCASSPGGANYGYTFGSGTRLTVV.

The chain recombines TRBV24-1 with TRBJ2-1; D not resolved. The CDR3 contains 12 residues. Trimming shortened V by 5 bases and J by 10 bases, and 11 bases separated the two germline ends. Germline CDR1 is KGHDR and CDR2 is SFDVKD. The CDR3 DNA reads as TGTGCCACCAGTGCCGCTACCAGGGAGCAGTTCTTC. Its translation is CATSAATREQFF.

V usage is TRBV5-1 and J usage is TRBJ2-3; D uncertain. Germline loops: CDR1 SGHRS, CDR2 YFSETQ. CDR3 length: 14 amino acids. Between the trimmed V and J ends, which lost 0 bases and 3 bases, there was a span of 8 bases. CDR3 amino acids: CASSLESGTDTQYF. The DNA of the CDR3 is TGCGCCAGCAGCTTGGAGTCCGGGACAGATACGCAGTATTTT.

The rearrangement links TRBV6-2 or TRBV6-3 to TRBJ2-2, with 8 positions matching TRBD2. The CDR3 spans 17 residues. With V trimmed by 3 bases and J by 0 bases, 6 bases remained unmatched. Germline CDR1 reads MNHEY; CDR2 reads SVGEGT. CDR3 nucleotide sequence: TGTGCCAGCAGTTATGCCAGCGGGGGAGCGAACACCGGGGAGCTGTTTTTT. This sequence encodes CASSYASGGANTGELFF.

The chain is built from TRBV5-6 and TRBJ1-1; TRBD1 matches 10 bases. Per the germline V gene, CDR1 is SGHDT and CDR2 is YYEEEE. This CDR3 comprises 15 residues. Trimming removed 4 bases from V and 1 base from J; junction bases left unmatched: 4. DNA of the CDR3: TGTGCCAGCAGCGCCGGACAGGGGGGGAACACTGAAGCTTTCTTT. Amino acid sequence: CASSAGQGGNTEAFF.

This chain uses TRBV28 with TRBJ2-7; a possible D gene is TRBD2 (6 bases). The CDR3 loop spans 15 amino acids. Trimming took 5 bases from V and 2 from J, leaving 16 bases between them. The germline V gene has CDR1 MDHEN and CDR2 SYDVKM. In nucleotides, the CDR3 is TGTGCCAGCAGTCCCCCCGGGGGAGGAGCCTACGAGCAGTACTTC. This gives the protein CASSPPGGGAYEQYF.

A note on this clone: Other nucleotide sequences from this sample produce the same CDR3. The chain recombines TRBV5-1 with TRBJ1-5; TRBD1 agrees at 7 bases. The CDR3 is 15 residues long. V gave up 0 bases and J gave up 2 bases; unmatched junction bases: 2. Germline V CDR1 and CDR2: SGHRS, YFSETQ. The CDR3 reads CASSLEGTGNQPQHF. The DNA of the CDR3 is TGCGCCAGCAGCTTGGAAGGGACAGGCAATCAGCCCCAGCATTTT.

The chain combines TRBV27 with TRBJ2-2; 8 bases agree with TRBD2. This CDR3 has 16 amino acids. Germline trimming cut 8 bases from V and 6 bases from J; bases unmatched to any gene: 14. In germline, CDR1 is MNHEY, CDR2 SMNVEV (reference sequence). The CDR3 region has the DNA TGTGCCAGCCGGGGGGGTCGGGCGGTGTATTCCGGGGAGCTGTTTTTT. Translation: CASRGGRAVYSGELFF.

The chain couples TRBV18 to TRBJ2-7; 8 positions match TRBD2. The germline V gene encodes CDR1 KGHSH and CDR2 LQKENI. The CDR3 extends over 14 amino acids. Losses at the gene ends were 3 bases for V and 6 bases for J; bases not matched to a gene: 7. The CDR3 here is CASSPGTSSSEQYF. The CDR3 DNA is TGTGCCAGCTCACCTGGGACTAGTTCGTCCGAGCAGTACTTC. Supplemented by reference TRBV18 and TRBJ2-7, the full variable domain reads NAGVMQNPRHLVRRRGQEARLRCSPMKGHSHVYWYRQLPEEGLKFMVYLQKENIIDESGMPKERFSAEFPKEGPSILRIQQVVRGDSAAYFCASSPGTSSSEQYFGPGTRLTVT.

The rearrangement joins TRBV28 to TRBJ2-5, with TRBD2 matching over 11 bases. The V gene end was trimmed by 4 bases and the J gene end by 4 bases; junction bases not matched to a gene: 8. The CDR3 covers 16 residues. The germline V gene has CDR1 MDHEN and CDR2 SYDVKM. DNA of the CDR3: TGTGCCAGCAGTTCACTGGTACTAGCGGGGGTAGAGACCCAGTACTTC. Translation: CASSSLVLAGVETQYF. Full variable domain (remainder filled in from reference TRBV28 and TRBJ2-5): DVKVTQSSRYLVKRTGEKVFLECVQDMDHENMFWYRQDPGLGLRLIYFSYDVKMKEKGDIPEGYSVSREKKERFSLILESASTNQTSMYLCASSSLVLAGVETQYFGPGTRLLVL.

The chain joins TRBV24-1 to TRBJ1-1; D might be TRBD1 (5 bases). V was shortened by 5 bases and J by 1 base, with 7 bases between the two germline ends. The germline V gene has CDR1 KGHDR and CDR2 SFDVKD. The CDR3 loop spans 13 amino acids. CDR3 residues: CATSGRGNTEAFF. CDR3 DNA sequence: TGTGCCACCAGTGGAAGGGGGAACACTGAAGCTTTCTTT.